A selection of T cell receptor beta chains follows, all from one sample in a study of blood T cell repertoires in COVID-19. The table came from immunoSEQ multiplex PCR; TCRdb's copy has only in-frame clones and leaves some out. Of 45,000 to 65,000 clones in the sample, roughly four fifths were seen once. Material for sequencing was peripheral blood. Every receptor here comes from a man aged 70-80 years with active COVID-19. The CDR3 runs from the conserved cysteine through the conserved F or W. Each record gives: CDR3 length, clone size, V gene, J gene, D gene, CDR3 protein, CDR3 DNA. D genes are given only for firm matches. Part of the rows lack a size; the others show once, few, many or a class for expanded clones.

15	-	TRBV6-1	TRBJ1-5	-	CASSDGIRGNQPQHF	TGTGCCAGCAGTGATGGGATTCGGGGTAATCAGCCCCAGCATTTT
15	-	TRBV19	TRBJ1-6	-	CASSINRDRSSPLHF	TGTGCCAGTAGTATTAACAGGGATAGGAGTTCACCCCTCCACTTT
15	-	TRBV18	TRBJ1-5	-	CASSPFGVRSQPQHF	TGTGCCAGCTCACCGTTCGGGGTCCGGAGCCAGCCCCAGCATTTT
19	-	TRBV5-1	TRBJ1-3	TRBD1	CASSLGVPQGQASGNTIYF	TGCGCCAGCAGCTTGGGGGTCCCACAGGGGCAAGCATCTGGAAACACCATATATTTT
14	-	TRBV5-8	TRBJ2-7	TRBD1	CASSSPGQIYEQYF	TGTGCCAGCAGCTCGCCGGGACAGATCTACGAGCAGTACTTC
14	few	TRBV19	TRBJ1-6	TRBD1	CASTLQGGDSPLHF	TGTGCCAGTACCCTACAGGGGGGGGATTCACCCCTCCACTTT
15	-	TRBV25-1	TRBJ2-3	TRBD1	CASSEAGTGTDTQYF	TGTGCCAGCAGTGAGGCGGGGACAGGGACAGATACGCAGTATTTT
17	-	TRBV7-2	TRBJ2-7	TRBD2	CASSLVRATSGIYEQYF	TGTGCCAGCAGCTTAGTCCGCGCGACTAGCGGTATCTACGAGCAGTACTTC
15	-	TRBV7-2	TRBJ1-5	TRBD1	CASSFRDRDNQPQHF	TGTGCCAGCAGCTTCCGGGACAGGGACAATCAGCCCCAGCATTTT
12	-	TRBV29-1	TRBJ1-1	-	CSVEDLRAGAFF	TGCAGCGTTGAAGATCTTCGAGCGGGAGCTTTCTTT
16	-	TRBV9	TRBJ2-4	TRBD2	CASSPLSMGGGSIQYF	TGTGCCAGCAGCCCCTTGTCGATGGGGGGGGGAAGCATTCAGTACTTC
13	-	TRBV7-9	TRBJ1-1	TRBD1	CASSWGQGTEAFF	TGTGCCAGCAGCTGGGGACAGGGCACTGAAGCTTTCTTT
15	once	TRBV27	TRBJ2-7	TRBD1	CASSPQQGGQGEQYF	TGTGCCAGCAGTCCCCAACAGGGGGGCCAGGGCGAGCAGTACTTC
15	-	TRBV19	TRBJ1-5	-	CASRAGEGVTQPQHF	TGTGCCAGTAGGGCGGGGGAGGGGGTGACGCAGCCCCAGCATTTT
15	few	TRBV5-1	TRBJ2-1	TRBD2	CASSLGSGAFGEQFF	TGCGCCAGCAGCTTGGGTAGCGGGGCTTTCGGTGAGCAGTTCTTC
14	-	TRBV4-3	TRBJ2-5	TRBD2	CASSQDRERGAVYF	TGCGCCAGCAGCCAAGATAGGGAGCGGGGGGCGGTATACTTC
17	-	TRBV15	TRBJ1-4	-	CATSRGGVRNTNEKLFF	TGTGCCACCAGCAGAGGGGGGGTACGAAATACTAATGAAAAACTGTTTTTT
15	-	TRBV27	TRBJ2-5	TRBD1	CASSPEQGAQETQYF	TGTGCCAGCAGTCCCGAACAGGGGGCCCAAGAGACCCAGTACTTC
11	-	TRBV20-1	TRBJ1-1	-	CSASWGREAFF	TGCAGCGCCAGTTGGGGCCGTGAAGCTTTCTTT
16	-	TRBV7-3	TRBJ2-7	TRBD1	CASSSARDRVPYEQYF	TGTGCCAGCAGCTCGGCCCGGGACAGGGTTCCCTACGAGCAGTACTTC
14	-	TRBV3-1/TRBV3-2	TRBJ1-1	-	CASSKGLLNTEAFF	TGTGCCAGCAGCAAGGGACTGTTGAACACTGAAGCTTTCTTT
16	once	TRBV3-1/TRBV3-2	TRBJ2-4	TRBD2	CASSQEFSGGRNIQYF	TGTGCCAGCAGCCAAGAGTTTAGCGGGGGCAGAAACATTCAGTACTTC
15	-	TRBV2	TRBJ1-6	TRBD1	CASSEGGQGNSPLHF	TGTGCCAGCAGTGAGGGGGGACAGGGGAATTCACCCCTCCACTTT
13	-	TRBV24-1	TRBJ1-1	-	CATSTDLNTEAFF	TGTGCCACCAGTACGGACTTGAACACTGAAGCTTTCTTT
15	-	TRBV13	TRBJ1-5	-	CASSFGQGGDQPQHF	TGTGCCAGCAGCTTTGGGCAGGGCGGGGATCAGCCCCAGCATTTT